This TCR beta chain was retrieved from a study of OX40 agonist ivuxolimab in advanced cancers. Looking at the study overall: Patients were infused with ivuxolimab every 2 weeks at 0.01 to 10 mg/kg. Enrolled patients in dose escalation had cancers that were hepatocellular carcinoma, melanoma, renal cell or head and neck cancer. Of the patients, three showed partial responses, one with hepatocellular carcinoma and two with cutaneous melanoma. Whole-study results and caveats: CD4+ T cells averaged fewer expanded clones than CD8+ T cells.

With 0 bases removed from V and 1 base from J, the gap between germline ends came to 7 bases. The CDR3 covers 14 residues. Germline CDR1 reads MNHEY; CDR2 reads SVGAGI. Turning to this clone: Its target is not known. Other DNA sequences of this sample code for an identical CDR3.

Sequenced by immunoSEQ multiplex PCR; TCRdb stores in-frame clones only, minus some. The sample records some 57,000 clones, 85% to 90% being singletons. The sample in question was CD4+ or CD8+ T cells sorted from blood, obtained in a trial of the OX40 agonist ivuxolimab. The sequence derives from an adult with an advanced solid tumor such as melanoma, head and neck, liver or kidney cancer. This chain links TRBV6-5 with TRBJ2-7; perhaps D is TRBD1 or TRBD2 (5 bases each). CDR3 amino acids: CASSYSRGSYEQYF. For the CDR3, the DNA is TGTGCCAGCAGTTACTCGAGGGGATCCTACGAGCAGTACTTC.